The 8 T cell receptor beta chains reported below all come from one sample, sequenced in a study of cytomegalovirus exposure and HLA in healthy donors. The PCR ran on 60 Vbeta and 13 Jbeta primers. Sequenced by immunoSEQ multiplex PCR; TCRdb stores in-frame clones only, minus some. The sample holds 140,000 or so clones; around four fifths are singletons and the top ten take almost 2.5%. The sequenced sample consisted of PBMCs. The receptors here all came from a boy aged 2 to 9 in good health and CMV-seronegative.

Concerning this clone itself: An end of the junction differs from the germline gene, which may be a read error. The CDR3 bases are TGTTCCAGCAGCTTAAGAGGGCCCCCCTACGAGCAGTACTTC. It codes for CSSSLRGPPYEQYF. This sequence joins TRBV7-9 and TRBJ2-7, with D possibly being TRBD2 (5 bases). Germline CDR1 reads SEHNR; CDR2 reads FQNEAQ (reference sequence). CDR3 length: 14 residues.

To note about this clone: At the DNA level, this CDR3 is encoded by other sequences in the same sample as well. This chain joins TRBV29-1 and TRBJ2-3, with D perhaps matching TRBD2 (5 bases). The V gene lost 6 bases and the J gene lost 0 bases, with 10 bases spanning the gap. CDR3 length: 13 amino acids. Germline V lookup: CDR1 SQVTM, CDR2 ANQGSEA. The CDR3 sequence is CSVTTRSTDTQYF. CDR3 nucleotide sequence: TGCAGCGTGACTACCCGTAGCACAGATACGCAGTATTTT.

This chain links TRBV4-1 with TRBJ1-5, with a tentative D call TRBD1 (6 bases). CDR3 length: 20 amino acids. V was cut by 4 bases and J by 0 bases, with 25 bases left in between. Germline V gene sequence: CDR1 MGHRA, CDR2 YSYEKL. In DNA, the CDR3 is TGCGCCAGCAGCCGCCCGGGAGGGGGACGGACCCCTTATAGCAATCAGCCCCAGCATTTT. Translation: CASSRPGGGRTPYSNQPQHF.

The table lists this clone with a few counts. The V gene is TRBV6-1, the J gene TRBJ2-3, with 12 bases fitting TRBD2. The CDR3 has 14 amino acids. Trimming removed 4 bases from V and 4 bases from J; junction bases left unmatched: 0. Germline V CDR1 and CDR2: MNHNS, SASEGT. CDR3: CASSGLAGADTQYF. The DNA for the CDR3 is TGTGCCAGCAGTGGACTAGCGGGAGCAGATACGCAGTATTTT.

V is TRBV5-6 and J is TRBJ2-3, with a weak D call TRBD2 (6 bases). Between the trimmed V and J ends, which lost 3 bases and 2 bases, there was a span of 16 bases. Germline loops: CDR1 SGHDT, CDR2 YYEEEE. The CDR3 totals 16 residues. CDR3 protein: CASSWAGTPDTDTQYF. CDR3 in DNA: TGTGCCAGCAGCTGGGCCGGGACTCCTGACACAGATACGCAGTATTTT.

The chain combines TRBV4-1 with TRBJ1-1, with 8 bases matching TRBD1. Trimming at V came to 5 bases and at J to 5 bases, leaving 10 bases not matched to a gene. Germline assignment: CDR1 MGHRA and CDR2 YSYEKL. This CDR3 is 15 amino acids long. CDR3 region: CASSLPGGEETEAFF. The DNA of the CDR3 is TGCGCCAGCAGCTTACCAGGGGGCGAGGAAACTGAAGCTTTCTTT.

J is TRBJ2-7 and V is TRBV18; TRBD1 matches 7 bases. Germline CDR1 is KGHSH and CDR2 is LQKENI. The CDR3 sequence is 13 residues long. After removal of 6 bases from V and 2 bases from J, the junction contained 4 bases not matched to a gene. The CDR3 region has the DNA TGTGCCAGCTCCGATGGACAGGCCTACGAGCAGTACTTC. Translated: CASSDGQAYEQYF.

The chain employs TRBV10-1 and TRBJ2-4, with TRBD1 identical over 8 bases. CDR3 size: 13 residues. Unmatched junction bases numbered 7, after V lost 8 bases and J lost 7 bases. The germline CDR1 and CDR2 sequences are WNHNN and SYGVQD (reference sequence). The CDR3 loop reads CASASGTGNIQYF. CDR3 sequence (DNA): TGCGCCAGCGCCTCCGGGACAGGCAACATTCAGTACTTC.